This TCR beta chain was sequenced in a study of cytomegalovirus exposure and HLA in healthy donors. Broader study findings: Among TCR sequences, most were rare, though some public TCRs appeared in many donors. When presence/absence was analysed, sequencing depth was taken to be roughly uniform across donors. A later analysis showed HLA-associated TCR beta chains outstripping equally common others in clonal expansion.

As concerns this clone: Antigen: not known. The junction departs from the called germline gene at one end, perhaps through a read error.

This CDR3 has 18 amino acids. From germline, CDR1 is SGHAT and CDR2 FQNNGV. PCR primers comprised 60 Vbeta and 13 Jbeta primers. The table came from immunoSEQ multiplex PCR; TCRdb's copy has only in-frame clones and leaves some out. The profile covers under 200,000 clones, with roughly 72% appearing a single time and under 2% taken by the ten largest. The sequenced material came from PBMCs. The chain carries TRBV11-2 and TRBJ2-5; D possibly corresponds to TRBD2 (6 bases). The receptor comes from a man aged 30-40 years in good health and CMV-seronegative. CDR3 residues: CASSLLVSGPLPREAQYF. CDR3 nucleotides: TGTGCCAGCAGCTTATTAGTAAGCGGGCCTCTGCCTCGAGAGGCCCAGTACTTC.